This T cell receptor (beta chain) came from a study of cytomegalovirus exposure and HLA in healthy donors. Whole-study findings and limits: The finding came from a later analysis; first-cohort TCR clusters tended to co-occur in the 90 to 150 validation repertoires. CMV antigen specificity of three CMV-associated chains was confirmed in vitro. Some TCR beta chains (roughly 150 of them) were listed as cytomegalovirus-associated. Reports indicated that the classifier achieved high specificity and sensitivity in diagnosing cytomegalovirus status.

This clone appeared a few times. Its antigen remains unknown. Sequencing used immunoSEQ multiplex PCR; TCRdb keeps in-frame clones, though not all of them. The table shows 250,000 to 350,000 clones, with approximately 90% occurring only once. Germline CDR1 and CDR2: SSHAT and FNYEAQ (reference sequence). There are 14 residues in the CDR3. The germline V and J ends were trimmed by 0 bases and 4 bases, with 8 bases remaining between them. The TCR comes from a woman younger than 45 in good health and CMV-seropositive. The chain carries TRBV7-7 and TRBJ2-3; a possible D gene is TRBD1 (5 bases). Sequenced sample: PBMCs. In nucleotides, the CDR3 is TGTGCCAGCAGCTTAGCAGGGGCCCCAGATACGCAGTATTTT. This encodes CASSLAGAPDTQYF.